These 24 T cell receptor beta chains were all obtained from the same sample, sequenced in a study of memory CD4+ T cells and cytomegalovirus serostatus. The sort gate was single viable CD3+CD4+CD8-CD45RO+ cells for memory CD4+ T cells. Profiling relied on immunoSEQ multiplex PCR, and the TCRdb table lists in-frame clones only, not all of them. The table lists tens of thousands of clones, about 80% of them singletons. The specimen was memory CD4+ T cells from blood. These TCRs come from an adult in good health and CMV-seronegative.

In its sample, this clone ranks as medium-sized (0.01 to 0.1%). The gene calls are TRBV10-2 and TRBJ2-1; possibly TRBD1 for D (6 bases). This CDR3 has 15 residues. V dropped 3 bases and J dropped 2 bases, with 11 bases sitting between them. CDR1 and CDR2 (germline): WSHSY, SAAADI. The chain's CDR3 is CASSDLQGTYNEQFF. The CDR3 bases are TGCGCCAGCAGTGACCTTCAGGGGACCTACAATGAGCAGTTCTTC.

The chain is built from TRBV2 and TRBJ1-3, with a possible D match to TRBD1 (6 bases). Germline loops: CDR1 SNHLY, CDR2 FYNNEI. This CDR3 has 14 amino acids. Deletions cut 6 bases from V and 0 bases from J, with 9 bases between. CDR3 loop: CASSGQFSGNTIYF. CDR3 DNA: TGTGCCAGCAGCGGACAGTTCTCTGGAAACACCATATATTTT.

The chain recombines TRBV13 with TRBJ1-3; D uncertain. CDR1 is PRHDT and CDR2 is FYEKMQ in the germline V gene (reference sequence). Trimming left V 5 bases short and J 3 bases short, with 14 bases between. The length of the CDR3 is 15 residues. The CDR3 sequence is CASSKVARRGNTIYF. In DNA form, the CDR3 reads TGTGCCAGCAGCAAGGTAGCTCGACGTGGAAACACCATATATTTT.

The chain carries TRBV14 and TRBJ1-6; TRBD1 matches at 8 bases. This CDR3 has 15 residues. Germline CDR1 reads SGHDN; CDR2 reads FVKESK. With V trimmed by 4 bases and J by 7 bases, 6 bases remained unmatched. CDR3 region: CASSLKRTGNSPLHF. The CDR3, as DNA: TGTGCCAGCAGCCTTAAAAGGACAGGGAATTCACCCCTCCACTTT.

The chain links TRBV4-3 to TRBJ2-7; 8 bases match TRBD1. The CDR3 runs 15 residues. Germline CDR1 LGHNA, CDR2 YSLEER. V lost 4 bases, J lost 4 bases, and 9 bases stayed unmatched. The CDR3 coding sequence is TGCGCCAGCAGCCCCGCCGGGACAGGAGGGTACGAGCAGTACTTC. The encoded protein is CASSPAGTGGYEQYF.

V and J are TRBV10-1 and TRBJ2-1; 8 bases match TRBD1. V lost 6 bases and J lost 8; bases outside the gene matches: 6. This CDR3 spans 13 amino acids. Looked up from germline, CDR1 is WNHNN and CDR2 is SYGVQD (reference sequence). The CDR3 DNA follows: TGCGCCAGCAGGGACGGACAGGGCTATGAGCAGTTCTTC. It yields the protein CASRDGQGYEQFF.

This chain uses TRBV5-4 with TRBJ2-2, with D possibly being TRBD2 (5 bases). Germline V gives CDR1 SGHNT, CDR2 YYREEE (reference sequence). V was clipped by 0 bases and J by 6 bases, with 18 bases between them. The CDR3 totals 17 residues. The CDR3, as DNA: TGTGCCAGCAGCTTGGACCTTTGGCGGGTCGACGCCGGGGAGCTGTTTTTT. Translation: CASSLDLWRVDAGELFF.

This chain uses TRBV5-1 with TRBJ2-1; TRBD1 matches at 7 bases. Trimming took 2 bases from V and 0 from J; bases not matched to a gene: 5. Germline V gene data show CDR1 as SGHRS and CDR2 as YFSETQ. There are 16 residues in the CDR3. The CDR3 sequence is CASSLPGQSSYNEQFF. The CDR3 DNA reads TGCGCCAGCAGCTTACCGGGACAGAGCTCCTACAATGAGCAGTTCTTC.

In nucleotides, the CDR3 is TGCAGCGTTGAGTCTCTCAGGGCGGCTAACTATGGCTACACCTTC. Residues: CSVESLRAANYGYTF. This chain joins TRBV29-1 and TRBJ1-2; tentative D call: TRBD1 (5 bases). V lost 3 bases, J lost 0 bases, and 14 bases lay in between. The CDR3 spans 15 residues. Germline lookup yields CDR1 SQVTM and CDR2 ANQGSEA.

The table lists this clone with a count of one. J is TRBJ2-5 and V is TRBV4-1; no firm D call. The CDR3 is made up of 15 amino acids. Germline values: CDR1 MGHRA, CDR2 YSYEKL. V was cut by 1 base and J by 1 base, with 10 bases left in between. DNA of the CDR3: TGCGCCAGCAGCCAAGGGGCAGCCTTCCAAGAGACCCAGTACTTC. As protein: CASSQGAAFQETQYF.

The chain joins TRBV9 to TRBJ2-2; 12 bases agree with TRBD2. The CDR3 sequence is 16 residues long. Unmatched junction bases numbered 4, after V lost 4 bases and J lost 3 bases. Germline V gene sequence: CDR1 SGDLS, CDR2 YYNGEE. CDR3 region: CASSTRLAGDTGELFF. CDR3 nucleotide sequence: TGTGCCAGCAGCACCCGACTAGCGGGGGACACCGGGGAGCTGTTTTTT.

There are a few counts of this clone. The chain carries TRBV4-2 and TRBJ1-1; D not resolved. Germline CDR1 LGHNA, CDR2 YNFKEQ. The CDR3 length is 13 residues. The V gene lost 1 base and the J gene lost 6 bases, with 9 bases spanning the gap. For the CDR3, the DNA is TGTGCCAGCAGCCAAGGCGGAGTTCCTGAAGCTTTCTTT. This gives the protein CASSQGGVPEAFF.

There are a few counts of this clone. The chain combines TRBV10-3 with TRBJ1-3; D unclear. Germline loops: CDR1 ENHRY, CDR2 SYGVKD. Trimming took 4 bases from V and 0 from J, leaving 10 bases between them. The CDR3 is 15 amino acids. For the CDR3, the DNA is TGTGCCATCAGTGGCCCACAGCGCTCTGGAAACACCATATATTTT. Translating it yields CAISGPQRSGNTIYF.

The rearrangement uses TRBV6-5 and TRBJ2-7; 7 nucleotides match TRBD1. Germline CDR1 reads MNHEY; CDR2 reads SVGAGI. The CDR3 has 14 residues. The J segment lost 6 bases and the V segment lost 4 bases, leaving 9 bases of the junction unmatched. The CDR3 DNA follows: TGTGCCAGCAGTTCGCGGACAGGTTTGCTCGAGCAGTACTTC. Translating gives CASSSRTGLLEQYF.

The chain carries TRBV7-9 and TRBJ2-3, with D perhaps given as TRBD1 or TRBD2 (5 bases each). The CDR3 contains 14 residues. Germline V gives CDR1 SEHNR, CDR2 FQNEAQ (reference sequence). Trimming pared 1 base from V and 2 bases from J, leaving 7 bases between. The CDR3 reads CASSLVGTTDTQYF. DNA of the CDR3: TGTGCCAGCAGCTTAGTAGGGACCACAGATACGCAGTATTTT.

The chain combines TRBV11-2 with TRBJ2-3, with 8 bases aligning to TRBD2. This CDR3 has 16 residues. Germline CDR1 and CDR2: SGHAT and FQNNGV. V dropped 5 bases and J dropped 0; count of bases not matched to a gene: 7. The CDR3 region is CASSTLRGVSTDTQYF. The CDR3 bases are TGTGCCAGCAGCACACTGCGGGGGGTTAGCACAGATACGCAGTATTTT.

This chain links TRBV30 with TRBJ1-5; D not certain. The CDR3 consists of 14 residues. Between the trimmed V and J ends, which lost 0 bases and 7 bases, there was a span of 13 bases. Per germline, CDR1 GTSNPN and CDR2 SVGIG (reference sequence). CDR3 amino acids: CAWSVGSSLQPQHF. CDR3 DNA: TGTGCCTGGAGTGTAGGGTCTTCCTTGCAGCCCCAGCATTTT.

The chain employs TRBV28 and TRBJ2-1; no definite D call. Germline loops: CDR1 MDHEN, CDR2 SYDVKM. This CDR3 comprises 12 residues. V was cut by 0 bases and J by 9 bases, with 6 bases left in between. CDR3 sequence reads: CASSLWVAEQFF. In DNA form, the CDR3 reads TGTGCCAGCAGTTTATGGGTAGCTGAGCAGTTCTTC.

The chain couples TRBV7-2 to TRBJ1-5, with TRBD1 matching over 10 bases. The CDR3 sequence is 14 residues long. V lost 3 bases to trimming and J lost 11 bases; unmatched junction nucleotides: 7. Germline V gene lookup returns CDR1 SGHTA and CDR2 FQGNSA. The CDR3 coding sequence is TGTGCCAGCAGCTTGAGACAGGGGGCAGAGGCCCAGCATTTT. This sequence encodes CASSLRQGAEAQHF. Together with reference TRBV7-2 and TRBJ1-5, the CDR3 gives the full variable domain: GAGVSQSPSNKVTEKGKDVELRCDPISGHTALYWYRQSLGQGLEFLIYFQGNSAPDKSGLPSDRFSAERTGGSVSTLTIQRTQQEDSAVYLCASSLRQGAEAQHFGDGTRLSIL.

The CDR3: CASTDLSSTDTQYF. CDR3 coding DNA: TGTGCCAGCACCGATCTTTCTAGCACAGATACGCAGTATTTT. The chain couples TRBV9 to TRBJ2-3; D gene uncertain. Per germline, CDR1 SGDLS and CDR2 YYNGEE. The CDR3 runs to 14 residues. V was clipped by 6 bases and J by 0 bases, with 11 bases between them.

This clone appeared a single time. The chain links TRBV11-2 to TRBJ1-2; 7 bases align to TRBD1. With 0 bases clipped from V and 6 bases from J, the junction kept 7 bases outside the gene matches. CDR1 and CDR2 (germline): SGHAT, FQNNGV. CDR3 size: 15 residues. The CDR3, as DNA: TGTGCCAGCAGCTTAGATCTGACAGGGTTCGATGGCTACACCTTC. Amino acid sequence: CASSLDLTGFDGYTF.

V usage is TRBV7-9 and J usage is TRBJ2-3; TRBD2 agrees at 10 bases. The CDR3 loop spans 15 amino acids. V lost 4 bases to trimming and J lost 6 bases; unmatched junction nucleotides: 7. CDR1 and CDR2 (germline): SEHNR, FQNEAQ (reference sequence). The CDR3 sequence is CASSSSGTSEDTQYF. The DNA of the CDR3 is TGTGCCAGCAGCTCTTCCGGGACTAGCGAGGATACGCAGTATTTT.

V and J are TRBV19 and TRBJ2-7, with 9 bases that match TRBD1. This CDR3 has 15 amino acids. Germline CDR1 and CDR2: LNHDA and SQIVND (reference sequence). V lost 6 bases to trimming and J lost 2 bases; unmatched junction nucleotides: 8. The CDR3 nucleotides read TGTGCCAGTAGAACCGGGACAGGGACTGCCTACGAGCAGTACTTC. Protein sequence: CASRTGTGTAYEQYF.

The genes are TRBV19 and TRBJ1-1; TRBD1 matches 7 bases. CDR3 length: 13 amino acids. The V gene end was trimmed by 5 bases and the J gene end by 9 bases; junction bases not matched to a gene: 9. The germline gives CDR1 LNHDA, CDR2 SQIVND (reference sequence). The CDR3 DNA sequence: TGTGCCAGTAGTTCCGAGGGACAGTCGAAAGCTTTCTTT. Residues: CASSSEGQSKAFF.